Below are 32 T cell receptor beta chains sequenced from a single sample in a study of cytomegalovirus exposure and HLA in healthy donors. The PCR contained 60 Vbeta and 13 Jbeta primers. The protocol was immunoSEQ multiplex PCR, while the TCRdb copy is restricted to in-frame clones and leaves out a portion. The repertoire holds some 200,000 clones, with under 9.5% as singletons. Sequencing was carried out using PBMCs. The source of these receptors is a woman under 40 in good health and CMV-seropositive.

In DNA form, the CDR3 reads TGTGCCAGCAGCTTGGGGATGACTAGCGGTTACACAGATACGCAGTATTTT. This codes for CASSLGMTSGYTDTQYF. The gene calls are TRBV5-8 and TRBJ2-3; the match to TRBD2 covers 9 bases. V gave up 0 bases and J gave up 2 bases; unmatched junction bases: 7. Germline-derived CDR1 and CDR2 are SGHTS and YDEGEE. The CDR3 extends over 17 amino acids.

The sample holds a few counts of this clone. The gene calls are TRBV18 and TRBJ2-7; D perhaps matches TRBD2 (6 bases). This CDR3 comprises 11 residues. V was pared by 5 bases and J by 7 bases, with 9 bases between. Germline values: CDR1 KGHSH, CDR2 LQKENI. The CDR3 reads CASSSEGEQYF. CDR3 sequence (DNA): TGTGCCAGCTCATCGGAGGGGGAGCAGTACTTC.

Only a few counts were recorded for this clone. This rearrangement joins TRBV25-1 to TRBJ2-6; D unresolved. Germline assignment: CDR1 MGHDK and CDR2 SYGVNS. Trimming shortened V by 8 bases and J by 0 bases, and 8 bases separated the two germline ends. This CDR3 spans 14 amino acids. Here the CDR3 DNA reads TGTGCCAGCGGCAGAGGCTCTGGGGCCAACGTCCTGACTTTC. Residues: CASGRGSGANVLTF.

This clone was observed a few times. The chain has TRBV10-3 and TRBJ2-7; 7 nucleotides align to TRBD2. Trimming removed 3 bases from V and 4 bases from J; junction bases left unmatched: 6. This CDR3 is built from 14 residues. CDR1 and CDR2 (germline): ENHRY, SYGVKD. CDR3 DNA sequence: TGTGCCATCAGTGACGGCGGGAGTGTTTACGAGCAGTACTTC. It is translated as CAISDGGSVYEQYF.

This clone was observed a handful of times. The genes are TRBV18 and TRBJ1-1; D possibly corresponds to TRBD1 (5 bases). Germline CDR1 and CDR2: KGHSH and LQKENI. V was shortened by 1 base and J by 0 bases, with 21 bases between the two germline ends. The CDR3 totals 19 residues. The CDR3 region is CASSPRAPQAPSMNTEAFF. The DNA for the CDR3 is TGTGCCAGCTCACCACGCGCCCCACAGGCTCCTTCCATGAACACTGAAGCTTTCTTT. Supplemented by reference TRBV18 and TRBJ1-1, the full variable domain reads NAGVMQNPRHLVRRRGQEARLRCSPMKGHSHVYWYRQLPEEGLKFMVYLQKENIIDESGMPKERFSAEFPKEGPSILRIQQVVRGDSAAYFCASSPRAPQAPSMNTEAFFGQGTRLTVV.

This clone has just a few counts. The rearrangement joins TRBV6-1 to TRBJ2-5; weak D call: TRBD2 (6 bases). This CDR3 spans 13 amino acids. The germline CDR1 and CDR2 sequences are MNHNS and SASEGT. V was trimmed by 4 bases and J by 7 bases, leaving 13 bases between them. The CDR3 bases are TGTGCCAGCAGTGCCGGGGGAATCGGGACCCAGTACTTC. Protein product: CASSAGGIGTQYF.

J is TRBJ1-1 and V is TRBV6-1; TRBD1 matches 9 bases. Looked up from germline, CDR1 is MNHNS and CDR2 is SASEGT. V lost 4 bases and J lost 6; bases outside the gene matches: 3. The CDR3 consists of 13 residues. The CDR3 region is CASSVDRGPEAFF. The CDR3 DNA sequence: TGTGCCAGCAGTGTGGACAGGGGACCTGAAGCTTTCTTT.

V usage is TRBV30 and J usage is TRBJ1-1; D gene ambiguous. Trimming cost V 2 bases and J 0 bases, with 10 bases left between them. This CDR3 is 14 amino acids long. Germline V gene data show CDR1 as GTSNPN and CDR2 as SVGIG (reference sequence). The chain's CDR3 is CAWSPSPMNTEAFF. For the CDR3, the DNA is TGTGCCTGGAGTCCTAGTCCTATGAACACTGAAGCTTTCTTT.

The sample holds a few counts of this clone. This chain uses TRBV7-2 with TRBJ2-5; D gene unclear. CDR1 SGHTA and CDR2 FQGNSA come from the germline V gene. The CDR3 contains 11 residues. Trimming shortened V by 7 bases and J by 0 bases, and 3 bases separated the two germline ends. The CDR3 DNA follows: TGTGCCAGCACCTACCAAGAGACCCAGTACTTC. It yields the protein CASTYQETQYF.

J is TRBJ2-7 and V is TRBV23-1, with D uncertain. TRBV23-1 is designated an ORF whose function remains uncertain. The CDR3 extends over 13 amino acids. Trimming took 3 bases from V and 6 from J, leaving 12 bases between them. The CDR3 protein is CASSHPDPGEQYF. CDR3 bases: TGCGCCAGCAGTCATCCAGACCCGGGCGAGCAGTACTTC.

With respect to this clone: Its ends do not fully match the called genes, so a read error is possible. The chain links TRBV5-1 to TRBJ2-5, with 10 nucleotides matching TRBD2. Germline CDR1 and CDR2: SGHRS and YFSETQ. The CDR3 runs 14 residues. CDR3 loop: CASGRLAGQEAQYF. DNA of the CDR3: TGCGCCAGTGGACGACTAGCGGGTCAAGAGGCCCAGTACTTC.

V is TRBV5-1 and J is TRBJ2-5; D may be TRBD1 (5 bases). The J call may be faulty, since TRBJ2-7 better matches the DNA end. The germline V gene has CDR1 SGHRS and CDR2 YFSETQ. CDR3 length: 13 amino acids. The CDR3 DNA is TGCGCCAGCAGTAGGCAGGACACCTACGAGCAGTACTTC. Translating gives CASSRQDTYEQYF.

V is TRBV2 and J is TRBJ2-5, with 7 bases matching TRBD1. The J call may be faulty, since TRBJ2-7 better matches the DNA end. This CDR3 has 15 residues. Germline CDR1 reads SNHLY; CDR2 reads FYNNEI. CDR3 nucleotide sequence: TGTGCCAGCAAAGTCGGGACAGCTTTCTCCTACGAGCAGTACTTC. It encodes CASKVGTAFSYEQYF.

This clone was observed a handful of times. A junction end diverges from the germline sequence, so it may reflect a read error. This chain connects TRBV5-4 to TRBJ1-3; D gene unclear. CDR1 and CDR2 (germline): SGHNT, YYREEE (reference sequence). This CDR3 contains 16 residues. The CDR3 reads CASSLGPSSSGNAIYF. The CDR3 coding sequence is TGTGCCAGCAGCTTGGGGCCTTCTAGCTCTGGAAACGCCATATATTTT. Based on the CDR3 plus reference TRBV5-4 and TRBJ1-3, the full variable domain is ETGVTQSPTHLIKTRGQQVTLRCSSQSGHNTVSWYQQALGQGPQFIFQYYREEENGRGNFPPRFSGLQFPNYSSELNVNALELDDSALYLCASSLGPSSSGNAIYFGEGSWLTVV.

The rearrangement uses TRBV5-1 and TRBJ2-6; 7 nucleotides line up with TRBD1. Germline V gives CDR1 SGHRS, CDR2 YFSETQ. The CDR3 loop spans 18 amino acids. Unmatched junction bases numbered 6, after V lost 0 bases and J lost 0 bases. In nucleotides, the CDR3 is TGCGCCAGCAGCTTGGCCGGGACAGTCCCCTCTGGGGCCAACGTCCTGACTTTC. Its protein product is CASSLAGTVPSGANVLTF.

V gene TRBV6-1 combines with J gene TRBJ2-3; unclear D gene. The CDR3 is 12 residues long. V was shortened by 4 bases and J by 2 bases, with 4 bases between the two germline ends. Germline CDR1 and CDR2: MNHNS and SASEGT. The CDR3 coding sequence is TGTGCCAGCAGTGCGGTCACAGATACGCAGTATTTT. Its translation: CASSAVTDTQYF.

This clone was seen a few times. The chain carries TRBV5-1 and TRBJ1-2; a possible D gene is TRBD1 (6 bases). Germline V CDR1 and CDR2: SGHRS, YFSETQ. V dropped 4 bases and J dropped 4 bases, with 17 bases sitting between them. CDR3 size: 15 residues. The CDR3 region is CASSLQPGTLYGYTF. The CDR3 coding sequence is TGCGCCAGCAGCCTTCAACCCGGGACACTCTATGGCTACACCTTC.

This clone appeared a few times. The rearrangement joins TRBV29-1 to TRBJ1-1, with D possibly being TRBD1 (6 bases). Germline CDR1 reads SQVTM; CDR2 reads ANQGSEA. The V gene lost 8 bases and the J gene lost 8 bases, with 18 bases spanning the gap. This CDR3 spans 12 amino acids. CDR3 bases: TGCAGCTCATATCGGGGGGGCTCGGAAGCTTTCTTT. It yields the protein CSSYRGGSEAFF.

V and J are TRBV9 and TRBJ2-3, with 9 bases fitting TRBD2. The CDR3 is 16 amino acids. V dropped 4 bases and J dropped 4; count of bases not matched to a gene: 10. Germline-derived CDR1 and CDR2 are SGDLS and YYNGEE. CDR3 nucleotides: TGTGCCAGCAGCCTGGCGGGGACTAGCAGGGCAGATACGCAGTATTTT. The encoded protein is CASSLAGTSRADTQYF.

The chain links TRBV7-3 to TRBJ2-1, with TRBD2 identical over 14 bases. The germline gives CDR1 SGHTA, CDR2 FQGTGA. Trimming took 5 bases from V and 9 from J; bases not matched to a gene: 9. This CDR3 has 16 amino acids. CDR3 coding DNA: TGTGCCAGCAGCCCGGGGACTAGCGGGAGACCAGGTGAGCAGTTCTTC. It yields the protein CASSPGTSGRPGEQFF. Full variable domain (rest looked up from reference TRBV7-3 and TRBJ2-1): GAGVSQTPSNKVTEKGKYVELRCDPISGHTALYWYRQSLGQGPEFLIYFQGTGAADDSGLPNDRFFAVRPEGSVSTLKIQRTERGDSAVYLCASSPGTSGRPGEQFFGPGTRLTVL.

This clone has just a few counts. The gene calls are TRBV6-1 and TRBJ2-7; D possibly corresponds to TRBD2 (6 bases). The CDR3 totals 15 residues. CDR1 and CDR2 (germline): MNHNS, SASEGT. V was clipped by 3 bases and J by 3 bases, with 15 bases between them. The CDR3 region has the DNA TGTGCCAGCAGTGAGTCCGGGCGGGATCTCTACGAGCAGTACTTC. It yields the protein CASSESGRDLYEQYF.

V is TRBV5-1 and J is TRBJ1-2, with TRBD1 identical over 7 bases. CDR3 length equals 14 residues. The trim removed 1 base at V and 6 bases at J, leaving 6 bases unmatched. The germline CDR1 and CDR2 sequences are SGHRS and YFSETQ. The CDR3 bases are TGCGCCAGCAGCTTGACAGGGGCATCAAATGGCTACACCTTC. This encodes CASSLTGASNGYTF.

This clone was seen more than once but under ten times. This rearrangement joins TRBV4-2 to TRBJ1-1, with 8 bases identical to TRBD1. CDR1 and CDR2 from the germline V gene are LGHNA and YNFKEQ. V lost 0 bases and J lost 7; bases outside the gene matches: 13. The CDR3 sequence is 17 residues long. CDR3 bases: TGTGCCAGCAGCCAAGATCTTGGGACAGGCAGAGGAGGTGAAGCTTTCTTT. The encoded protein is CASSQDLGTGRGGEAFF.

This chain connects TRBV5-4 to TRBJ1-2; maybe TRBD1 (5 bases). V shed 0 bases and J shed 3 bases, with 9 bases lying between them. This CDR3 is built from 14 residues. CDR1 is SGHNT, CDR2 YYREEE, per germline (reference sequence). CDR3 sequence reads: CASSLVTAYYGYTF. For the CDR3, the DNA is TGTGCCAGCAGCTTGGTGACAGCTTACTATGGCTACACCTTC.

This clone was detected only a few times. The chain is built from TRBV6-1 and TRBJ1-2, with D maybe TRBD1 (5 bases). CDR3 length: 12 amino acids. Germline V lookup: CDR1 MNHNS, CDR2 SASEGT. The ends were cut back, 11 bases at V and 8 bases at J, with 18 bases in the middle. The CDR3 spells CAGAMTLGGYTF. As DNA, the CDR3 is TGTGCCGGGGCTATGACTCTCGGCGGCTACACCTTC.

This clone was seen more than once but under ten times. The DNA for the CDR3 is TGTGCCAGCAGTGGGGTTCGACAGGGGTATGGCTACACCTTC. Its translation is CASSGVRQGYGYTF. This chain links TRBV6-1 with TRBJ1-2; 8 nucleotides match TRBD1. The germline CDR1 and CDR2 sequences are MNHNS and SASEGT. With V trimmed by 4 bases and J by 5 bases, 6 bases remained unmatched. The CDR3 extends over 14 amino acids.

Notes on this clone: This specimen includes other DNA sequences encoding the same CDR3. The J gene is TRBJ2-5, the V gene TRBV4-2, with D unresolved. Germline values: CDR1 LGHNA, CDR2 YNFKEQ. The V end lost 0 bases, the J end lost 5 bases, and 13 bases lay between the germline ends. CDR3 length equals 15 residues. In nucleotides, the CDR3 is TGTGCCAGCAGCCAAGATTCTAGTTATCCGGAGACCCAGTACTTC. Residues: CASSQDSSYPETQYF.

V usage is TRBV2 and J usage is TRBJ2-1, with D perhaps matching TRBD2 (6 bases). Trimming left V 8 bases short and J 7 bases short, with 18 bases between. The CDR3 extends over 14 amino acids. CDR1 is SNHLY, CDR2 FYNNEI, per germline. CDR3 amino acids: CASGAGGSGNEQFF. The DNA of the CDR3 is TGTGCCAGCGGCGCCGGGGGTAGCGGAAATGAGCAGTTCTTC.

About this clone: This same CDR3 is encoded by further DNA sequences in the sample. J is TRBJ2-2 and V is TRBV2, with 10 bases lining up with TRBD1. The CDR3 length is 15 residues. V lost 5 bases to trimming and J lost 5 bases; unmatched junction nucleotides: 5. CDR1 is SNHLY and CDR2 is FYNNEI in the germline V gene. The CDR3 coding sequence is TGTGCCAGCAGTAGGGGACAGGGGCGAACCGGGGAGCTGTTTTTT. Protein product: CASSRGQGRTGELFF.

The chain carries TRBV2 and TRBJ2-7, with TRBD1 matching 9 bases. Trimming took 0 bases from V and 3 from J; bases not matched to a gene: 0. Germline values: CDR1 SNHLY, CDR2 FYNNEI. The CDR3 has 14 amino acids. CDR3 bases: TGTGCCAGCAGTGAAGCGGGACAGGGCTACGAGCAGTACTTC. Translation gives CASSEAGQGYEQYF.

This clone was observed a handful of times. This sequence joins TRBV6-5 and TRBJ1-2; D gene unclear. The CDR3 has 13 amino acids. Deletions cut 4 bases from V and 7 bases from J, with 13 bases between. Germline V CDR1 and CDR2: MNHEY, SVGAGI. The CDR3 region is CASSLKGVAGYTF. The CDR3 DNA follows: TGTGCCAGCAGTTTGAAGGGAGTCGCTGGCTACACCTTC.

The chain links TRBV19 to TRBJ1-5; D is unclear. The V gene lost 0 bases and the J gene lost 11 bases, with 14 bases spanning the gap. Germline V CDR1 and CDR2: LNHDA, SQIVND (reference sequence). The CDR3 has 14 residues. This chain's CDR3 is CASSIEKVTGSQHF. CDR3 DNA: TGTGCCAGTAGTATAGAGAAGGTCACGGGGTCCCAGCATTTT.